The rows below give T cell receptor beta chains drawn from one sample of a study of regulatory T cells in long-lasting Graves disease. TCRdb re-analysed the multiplex PCR reads in MiXCR, keeping a single row per CDR3 protein. The sample contains roughly 610,000 distinct CDR3 sequences, approximately 15% of which appear only once. Separately, the same data were catalogued under a study of T cells in Graves' hyperthyroidism and ophthalmopathy.

The sample consisted of peripheral blood mononuclear cells (PBMCs), taken at new diagnosis, from a patient treated with antithyroid drugs. Source of these receptors: a woman in her 30s with Graves disease. The conserved cysteine and the conserved F or W are not part of the CDR3 here. Fields, in order: J gene, V gene, CDR3 protein.

J gene: TRBJ1-4; V gene: TRBV28; CDR3 protein: ASIPLQGAANEKLF
J gene: TRBJ1-2; V gene: TRBV5-1; CDR3 protein: ASSSSEGNYGYT
J gene: TRBJ1-5; V gene: TRBV12-3/TRBV12-4; CDR3 protein: ASSLLLGGAWDQPQH
J gene: TRBJ2-7; V gene: TRBV28; CDR3 protein: ASSPGPPPYEQY
J gene: TRBJ1-5; V gene: TRBV2; CDR3 protein: ASKGAGNQPQH
J gene: TRBJ1-1; V gene: TRBV6-1; CDR3 protein: ASSEDWAGTEAF
J gene: TRBJ1-1; V gene: TRBV5-1; CDR3 protein: ASSYQVNTEAF
J gene: TRBJ2-2; V gene: TRBV6-5; CDR3 protein: ASSYFGGANTGELF
J gene: TRBJ1-3; V gene: TRBV12-3/TRBV12-4; CDR3 protein: ASRPSGGEGNTIY
J gene: TRBJ2-1; V gene: TRBV9; CDR3 protein: ASSVALAGGEQF
J gene: TRBJ1-2; V gene: TRBV7-2; CDR3 protein: ASTGTYYGYT
J gene: TRBJ1-3; V gene: TRBV7-3; CDR3 protein: ASKGGLHSGNTIY
J gene: TRBJ2-6; V gene: TRBV30; CDR3 protein: ASEDGRSGANVLT
J gene: TRBJ2-4; V gene: TRBV27; CDR3 protein: ASRPYSGLDNIQY
J gene: TRBJ2-1; V gene: TRBV29-1; CDR3 protein: SVAATYNEQF
J gene: TRBJ2-7; V gene: TRBV9; CDR3 protein: ASSPRLAGEKSEQY
J gene: TRBJ2-5; V gene: TRBV2; CDR3 protein: ASRAGQGIRETQY
J gene: TRBJ2-7; V gene: TRBV9; CDR3 protein: ASSLGHPVAPTTEQY
J gene: TRBJ1-4; V gene: TRBV7-9; CDR3 protein: ASSPPGLNEKLF
J gene: TRBJ1-2; V gene: TRBV28; CDR3 protein: ASSPGYHGYT
J gene: TRBJ1-1; V gene: TRBV10-3; CDR3 protein: AISELNFLRQKLMNTEAF
J gene: TRBJ1-1; V gene: TRBV10-3; CDR3 protein: AIWDRVNTEAF
J gene: TRBJ2-5; V gene: TRBV6-9; CDR3 protein: ASSFQGSETQY
J gene: TRBJ2-7; V gene: TRBV3-1; CDR3 protein: ASSQVKVAGVGEQY
J gene: TRBJ2-7; V gene: TRBV6-1; CDR3 protein: ASRQHESYEQY
J gene: TRBJ2-3; V gene: TRBV25-1; CDR3 protein: ASSDSGLAGFTDTQY
J gene: TRBJ2-7; V gene: TRBV27; CDR3 protein: ASAWDRGYEQY
J gene: TRBJ2-3; V gene: TRBV29-1; CDR3 protein: SVLRDTQY
J gene: TRBJ2-2; V gene: TRBV19; CDR3 protein: ASTWTANTGELF
J gene: TRBJ2-3; V gene: TRBV28; CDR3 protein: ASSLWRTSGTDTQY
J gene: TRBJ1-2; V gene: TRBV7-8; CDR3 protein: ASSQDPQGGWDYGYT
J gene: TRBJ1-2; V gene: TRBV7-2; CDR3 protein: ASSLRSELGYT
J gene: TRBJ2-2; V gene: TRBV5-4; CDR3 protein: ASSTHLGGTGELF
J gene: TRBJ1-4; V gene: TRBV30; CDR3 protein: AWSDGGKLF
J gene: TRBJ2-7; V gene: TRBV7-3; CDR3 protein: ASSSDNSYEQY
J gene: TRBJ2-7; V gene: TRBV2; CDR3 protein: ASRSPAPLYEQY
J gene: TRBJ2-2; V gene: TRBV10-3; CDR3 protein: AISGTGGTGELF
J gene: TRBJ1-6; V gene: TRBV19; CDR3 protein: ASSIDLLSTPLH
J gene: TRBJ2-1; V gene: TRBV29-1; CDR3 protein: SVMTGNNEQF
J gene: TRBJ1-1; V gene: TRBV7-9; CDR3 protein: ASSIEGEAF
J gene: TRBJ1-2; V gene: TRBV20-1; CDR3 protein: SAMDGKNYGYT
J gene: TRBJ1-2; V gene: TRBV11-1; CDR3 protein: ASSSNRGDGYT
J gene: TRBJ1-2; V gene: TRBV28; CDR3 protein: ATTGKIYGYT
J gene: TRBJ1-6; V gene: TRBV6-9; CDR3 protein: ASSYAGGNSPLH
J gene: TRBJ1-1; V gene: TRBV19; CDR3 protein: ASSYLSGALNTEAF
J gene: TRBJ2-7; V gene: TRBV6-2/TRBV6-3; CDR3 protein: AIHIPFTEQY
J gene: TRBJ1-6; V gene: TRBV11-2; CDR3 protein: ASSLFRDRVSPLH
J gene: TRBJ1-3; V gene: TRBV6-1; CDR3 protein: ASSRDGGGGNTIY
J gene: TRBJ1-2; V gene: TRBV7-2; CDR3 protein: ASSKTGGDSNYGYT
J gene: TRBJ2-5; V gene: TRBV5-1; CDR3 protein: ASSGAGAETQY
J gene: TRBJ1-1; V gene: TRBV3-1; CDR3 protein: ASSHEGGYTEAF
J gene: TRBJ1-5; V gene: TRBV2; CDR3 protein: ASSGSAGSGQPQH
J gene: TRBJ2-7; V gene: TRBV12-3/TRBV12-4; CDR3 protein: ASSSDRGAYEQY
J gene: TRBJ1-1; V gene: TRBV10-3; CDR3 protein: AISESTVNTEAF
J gene: TRBJ1-5; V gene: TRBV27; CDR3 protein: ASSFINQPQH
J gene: TRBJ2-1; V gene: TRBV27; CDR3 protein: ASSEHRAYGDEQF
J gene: TRBJ2-1; V gene: TRBV2; CDR3 protein: ASRGLAGVGEQF